Shown below are 5 T cell receptor beta chains from a single sample sequenced in a study of T cells in Graves' hyperthyroidism and ophthalmopathy. There were TCR beta CDR3 regions amplified from RNA transcripts. A set of HTBI primers served as the primers for a first-round RT-PCR of the TCR CDR3. TCRdb independently ran MiXCR on the multiplex PCR reads; one entry per CDR3 protein. This sample has fewer than 550,000 distinct CDR3 sequences; about a sixth occur once, and the top ten carry approximately 7.5%. The sequenced material came from blood. The receptors here all came from a woman aged 18-29 years with Graves' hyperthyroidism.

The table lists this clonotype with many counts. This sequence joins TRBV20-1 and TRBJ2-1; D is possibly TRBD1 (5 bases). The germline CDR1 and CDR2 sequences are DFQATT and SNEGSKA (reference sequence). The ends were cut back, 0 bases at V and 10 bases at J, with 19 bases in the middle. The CDR3 length is 15 residues. The CDR3 DNA follows: TGCAGTGCTAGAGATCTTAACAGGCCCCCGGAAGAGCAGTTCTTC. Its protein product is CSARDLNRPPEEQFF.

This clonotype was counted ten times or more. The gene calls are TRBV3-1 and TRBJ2-5; tentatively, D is TRBD2 (6 bases). From germline, CDR1 is LGHDT and CDR2 YNNKEL (reference sequence). The ends were cut back, 6 bases at V and 1 base at J, with 18 bases in the middle. This CDR3 spans 16 amino acids. The CDR3 DNA is TGTGCCAGCAGTCAAAACGCGGGGCCGAGCCAAGAGACCCAGTACTTC. It is translated as CASSQNAGPSQETQYF.

This clonotype came up a few times. V is TRBV5-4 and J is TRBJ2-3, with D possibly called TRBD1 or TRBD2 (5 bases each). Trimming shortened V by 2 bases and J by 2 bases, and 9 bases separated the two germline ends. CDR3 length: 14 residues. Germline-derived CDR1 and CDR2 are SGHNT and YYREEE (reference sequence). The CDR3, as DNA: TGTGCCAGCAGCTTTGGGGGTACCACAGATACGCAGTATTTT. Amino acids: CASSFGGTTDTQYF.

The sample holds many counts of this clonotype. V is TRBV5-1 and J is TRBJ2-3; D is unresolved. The germline V gene has CDR1 SGHRS and CDR2 YFSETQ. V was cut by 3 bases and J by 2 bases, with 7 bases left in between. This CDR3 region has 13 residues. This CDR3 reads CASSSEATDTQYF. CDR3 coding DNA: TGCGCCAGCAGCTCGGAAGCCACAGATACGCAGTATTTT.

This clonotype was picked up many times. The chain has TRBV6-5 and TRBJ2-2; D may be TRBD1 (5 bases). CDR1 MNHEY and CDR2 SVGAGI come from the germline V gene. V was trimmed by 0 bases and J by 3 bases, leaving 8 bases between them. This CDR3 comprises 15 residues. CDR3: CASSYSDSYTGELFF. CDR3 bases: TGTGCCAGCAGTTACTCCGACAGTTACACCGGGGAGCTGTTTTTT.